This is a list of T cell receptor beta chains from one sample in a study of early T cells in non-severe SARS-CoV-2 infection. TCRdb recomputed calls from the 5' RACE reads with MiXCR, one row per CDR3 protein. The sample records more than 60,000 distinct CDR3 sequences, 9.5% being singletons. Source material: whole blood. The receptor set was obtained from an adult who was a healthcare worker with PCR-confirmed SARS-CoV-2 infection or an uninfected control (not recorded which). CDR3s include the opening cysteine and the closing phenylalanine or tryptophan. The D gene is left open where the match is weak. Clone size appears in some rows only: once, few, many, or a class for an expanded clone.

v_call: TRBV12-5; d_call: .; cdr3_length: 14; j_call: TRBJ2-1; clone_size: few; cdr3_aa: CASGPRQSYNEQFF; cdr3_nt: TGTGCTAGTGGTCCCCGACAGTCCTACAATGAGCAGTTCTTC
v_call: TRBV29-1; d_call: .; cdr3_length: 16; j_call: TRBJ2-3; clone_size: .; cdr3_aa: CSVPPQWADSTDTQYF; cdr3_nt: TGCAGCGTTCCCCCCCAGTGGGCCGACAGCACAGATACGCAGTATTTT
v_call: TRBV19; d_call: TRBD1; cdr3_length: 17; j_call: TRBJ2-6; clone_size: many; cdr3_aa: CASRPGQGARGANVLTF; cdr3_nt: TGTGCCAGTAGACCGGGACAGGGGGCGCGAGGGGCCAACGTCCTGACTTTC
v_call: TRBV11-2; d_call: .; cdr3_length: 14; j_call: TRBJ1-2; clone_size: many; cdr3_aa: CASSLDPDGMGYTF; cdr3_nt: TGTGCCAGCAGCTTAGATCCAGATGGAATGGGCTACACCTTC
v_call: TRBV5-6; d_call: TRBD2; cdr3_length: 15; j_call: TRBJ2-7; clone_size: many; cdr3_aa: CASSHEGTRAGEQYF; cdr3_nt: TGTGCCAGCAGTCATGAAGGGACTAGAGCGGGCGAGCAGTACTTC
v_call: TRBV29-1; d_call: TRBD1; cdr3_length: 18; j_call: TRBJ1-1; clone_size: many; cdr3_aa: CSVAPGTGNFWVRTEAFF; cdr3_nt: TGCAGCGTTGCACCCGGGACAGGGAATTTTTGGGTGAGGACTGAAGCTTTCTTT
v_call: TRBV6-6; d_call: TRBD2; cdr3_length: 14; j_call: TRBJ2-3; clone_size: few; cdr3_aa: CASNQLAASDTQYF; cdr3_nt: TGTGCCAGCAACCAACTAGCGGCCTCAGATACGCAGTATTTT
v_call: TRBV10-1; d_call: .; cdr3_length: 15; j_call: TRBJ2-2; clone_size: many; cdr3_aa: CASSENSGWAGELFF; cdr3_nt: TGCGCCAGCAGTGAAAACAGTGGATGGGCCGGGGAGCTGTTTTTT
v_call: TRBV3-1; d_call: TRBD2; cdr3_length: 16; j_call: TRBJ2-3; clone_size: .; cdr3_aa: CASSTSGLAIADTQYF; cdr3_nt: TGTGCCAGCAGCACTTCGGGACTAGCGATCGCAGATACGCAGTATTTT
v_call: TRBV3-1; d_call: .; cdr3_length: 11; j_call: TRBJ2-3; clone_size: many; cdr3_aa: CASSPGDTQYF; cdr3_nt: TGTGCCAGCAGCCCAGGAGATACGCAGTATTTT
v_call: TRBV3-1; d_call: .; cdr3_length: 13; j_call: TRBJ2-5; clone_size: .; cdr3_aa: CASSPQDLETQYF; cdr3_nt: TGTGCCAGCAGCCCACAGGATTTGGAGACCCAGTACTTC
v_call: TRBV7-2; d_call: .; cdr3_length: 13; j_call: TRBJ2-1; clone_size: many; cdr3_aa: CASSLSVYGEQFF; cdr3_nt: TGTGCCAGCAGCTTAAGTGTTTACGGTGAGCAGTTCTTC
v_call: TRBV11-2; d_call: TRBD1; cdr3_length: 17; j_call: TRBJ2-6; clone_size: .; cdr3_aa: CASSSGTGLSGANVLTF; cdr3_nt: TGTGCCAGCAGCTCCGGGACAGGGCTCTCTGGGGCCAACGTCCTGACTTTC
v_call: TRBV7-6; d_call: TRBD2; cdr3_length: 16; j_call: TRBJ2-3; clone_size: many; cdr3_aa: CASSSVAGGPGNTQYF; cdr3_nt: TGTGCCAGCAGCTCGGTAGCGGGAGGGCCGGGAAATACGCAGTATTTT
v_call: TRBV11-1; d_call: .; cdr3_length: 13; j_call: TRBJ2-1; clone_size: many; cdr3_aa: CASSLKRTNEQFF; cdr3_nt: TGTGCCAGCAGCTTAAAGAGAACGAATGAGCAGTTCTTC
v_call: TRBV7-8; d_call: .; cdr3_length: 13; j_call: TRBJ2-3; clone_size: many; cdr3_aa: CASSRPPKGTQYF; cdr3_nt: TGTGCCAGCAGCCGGCCACCCAAGGGTACGCAGTATTTT
v_call: TRBV10-2; d_call: .; cdr3_length: 13; j_call: TRBJ2-3; clone_size: many; cdr3_aa: CASGLPITDTQYF; cdr3_nt: TGCGCCAGCGGACTTCCGATCACAGATACGCAGTATTTT
v_call: TRBV6-1; d_call: .; cdr3_length: 16; j_call: TRBJ2-6; clone_size: .; cdr3_aa: CASSAGTISGANVLTF; cdr3_nt: TGTGCCAGCAGTGCCGGGACCATCTCTGGGGCCAACGTCCTGACTTTC
v_call: TRBV3-1; d_call: .; cdr3_length: 12; j_call: TRBJ2-1; clone_size: many; cdr3_aa: CASGDPYNEQFF; cdr3_nt: TGTGCCAGCGGGGATCCCTACAATGAGCAGTTCTTC
v_call: TRBV5-1; d_call: .; cdr3_length: 14; j_call: TRBJ1-2; clone_size: few; cdr3_aa: CASSLGNPMMGYTF; cdr3_nt: TGCGCCAGCAGCTTGGGTAATCCGATGATGGGCTACACCTTC
v_call: TRBV7-6; d_call: .; cdr3_length: 15; j_call: TRBJ2-2; clone_size: many; cdr3_aa: CASSLFLGNTGELFF; cdr3_nt: TGTGCCAGCAGCTTATTTTTGGGAAACACCGGGGAGCTGTTTTTT
v_call: TRBV7-2; d_call: .; cdr3_length: 14; j_call: TRBJ2-7; clone_size: many; cdr3_aa: CASSTPYLVHEQYF; cdr3_nt: TGTGCCAGCAGCACCCCCTACCTAGTCCACGAGCAGTACTTC
v_call: TRBV6-2/TRBV6-3; d_call: .; cdr3_length: 15; j_call: TRBJ2-1; clone_size: .; cdr3_aa: CASSYGEPGSDEQFF; cdr3_nt: TGTGCCAGCAGTTACGGCGAGCCGGGGAGTGATGAGCAGTTCTTC
v_call: TRBV6-5; d_call: .; cdr3_length: 14; j_call: TRBJ1-5; clone_size: many; cdr3_aa: CASSFRRSNQPQHF; cdr3_nt: TGTGCCAGCAGTTTTCGGCGGAGCAATCAGCCCCAGCATTTT
v_call: TRBV7-2; d_call: TRBD2; cdr3_length: 16; j_call: TRBJ2-3; clone_size: many; cdr3_aa: CASSSGLAGRSDTQYF; cdr3_nt: TGTGCCAGCAGCTCGGGACTAGCGGGTCGCTCAGATACGCAGTATTTT
v_call: TRBV6-6; d_call: .; cdr3_length: 12; j_call: TRBJ1-4; clone_size: .; cdr3_aa: CASSSDRTQLFF; cdr3_nt: TGTGCCAGCAGTTCTGACAGGACACAACTGTTTTTT
v_call: TRBV7-2; d_call: .; cdr3_length: 13; j_call: TRBJ2-7; clone_size: few; cdr3_aa: CASSEVVRWEQYF; cdr3_nt: TGTGCCAGCAGCGAAGTTGTTAGGTGGGAGCAGTACTTC
v_call: TRBV20-1; d_call: .; cdr3_length: 12; j_call: TRBJ1-2; clone_size: .; cdr3_aa: CSASAPGYGYTF; cdr3_nt: TGCAGTGCTAGTGCCCCAGGCTATGGCTACACCTTC
v_call: TRBV19; d_call: .; cdr3_length: 14; j_call: TRBJ2-7; clone_size: .; cdr3_aa: CASSSGLNSYEQYF; cdr3_nt: TGTGCCAGTAGTTCAGGACTGAACTCCTACGAGCAGTACTTC
v_call: TRBV7-9; d_call: TRBD2; cdr3_length: 15; j_call: TRBJ2-1; clone_size: many; cdr3_aa: CASSLGARTSNEQFF; cdr3_nt: TGTGCCAGCAGCTTAGGTGCTAGGACTAGCAATGAGCAGTTCTTC
v_call: TRBV20-1; d_call: TRBD2; cdr3_length: 14; j_call: TRBJ2-7; clone_size: .; cdr3_aa: CSASLAGAPYEQYF; cdr3_nt: TGCAGTGCTAGCTTAGCGGGGGCCCCCTACGAGCAGTACTTC
v_call: TRBV29-1; d_call: .; cdr3_length: 11; j_call: TRBJ2-3; clone_size: many; cdr3_aa: CSVLSTDTQYF; cdr3_nt: TGCAGCGTTTTGAGCACAGATACGCAGTATTTT
v_call: TRBV29-1; d_call: TRBD1; cdr3_length: 13; j_call: TRBJ2-1; clone_size: .; cdr3_aa: CSSTGTAGHEQFF; cdr3_nt: TGCAGCTCCACCGGGACAGCCGGACATGAGCAGTTCTTC
v_call: TRBV7-9; d_call: .; cdr3_length: 15; j_call: TRBJ1-5; clone_size: .; cdr3_aa: CASSKDTYSNQPQHF; cdr3_nt: TGTGCCAGCAGCAAGGACACCTATAGCAATCAGCCCCAGCATTTT
v_call: TRBV21-1; d_call: .; cdr3_length: 19; j_call: TRBJ2-3; clone_size: few; cdr3_aa: CASSIRRLAGMMGTDTQYF; cdr3_nt: TGTGCCAGCAGCATCCGTCGACTAGCGGGAATGATGGGCACAGATACGCAGTATTTT
v_call: TRBV7-2; d_call: .; cdr3_length: 12; j_call: TRBJ2-5; clone_size: few; cdr3_aa: CASSPPGRTQYF; cdr3_nt: TGTGCCAGCAGCCCACCCGGAAGGACCCAGTACTTC
v_call: TRBV20-1; d_call: .; cdr3_length: 13; j_call: TRBJ1-4; clone_size: many; cdr3_aa: CSASGQVNEKLFF; cdr3_nt: TGCAGTGCTAGTGGTCAGGTTAATGAAAAACTGTTTTTT
v_call: TRBV5-5; d_call: TRBD1; cdr3_length: 17; j_call: TRBJ1-1; clone_size: many; cdr3_aa: CASSPYLGQGAKAEAFF; cdr3_nt: TGTGCCAGCAGCCCCTATCTAGGGCAGGGGGCCAAAGCTGAAGCTTTCTTT
v_call: TRBV24-1; d_call: .; cdr3_length: 14; j_call: TRBJ2-1; clone_size: .; cdr3_aa: CATSDAPVTNEQFF; cdr3_nt: TGTGCCACCAGCGATGCCCCAGTAACCAATGAGCAGTTCTTC
v_call: TRBV20-1; d_call: .; cdr3_length: 14; j_call: TRBJ2-1; clone_size: few; cdr3_aa: CSATRQSFRNEQFF; cdr3_nt: TGCAGTGCTACAAGACAGTCTTTCCGCAATGAGCAGTTCTTC
v_call: TRBV2; d_call: TRBD1; cdr3_length: 13; j_call: TRBJ1-1; clone_size: .; cdr3_aa: CATRGTENTEAFF; cdr3_nt: TGTGCCACCCGGGGGACAGAGAACACTGAAGCTTTCTTT
v_call: TRBV27; d_call: .; cdr3_length: 15; j_call: TRBJ2-6; clone_size: many; cdr3_aa: CASRLTGSGANVLTF; cdr3_nt: TGTGCCAGCAGGCTAACAGGCTCTGGGGCCAACGTCCTGACTTTC
v_call: TRBV20-1; d_call: TRBD2; cdr3_length: 19; j_call: TRBJ2-1; clone_size: many; cdr3_aa: CSARRSLAGGTSSYNEQFF; cdr3_nt: TGCAGTGCTAGGAGGTCTCTAGCGGGGGGGACGAGCTCCTACAATGAGCAGTTCTTC
v_call: TRBV11-2; d_call: .; cdr3_length: 13; j_call: TRBJ1-1; clone_size: few; cdr3_aa: CASSSQGQTEAFF; cdr3_nt: TGTGCCAGCAGCTCACAGGGTCAGACTGAAGCTTTCTTT
v_call: TRBV5-6; d_call: .; cdr3_length: 15; j_call: TRBJ2-3; clone_size: .; cdr3_aa: CASSLVDSSTDTQYF; cdr3_nt: TGTGCCAGCAGCTTGGTGGATTCTAGCACAGATACGCAGTATTTT
v_call: TRBV4-3; d_call: .; cdr3_length: 15; j_call: TRBJ2-7; clone_size: many; cdr3_aa: CASSQARGSYYEQYF; cdr3_nt: TGCGCCAGCAGCCAAGCACGGGGGAGCTACTACGAGCAGTACTTC
v_call: TRBV9; d_call: .; cdr3_length: 14; j_call: TRBJ1-1; clone_size: .; cdr3_aa: CASSPRGRSTEAFF; cdr3_nt: TGTGCCAGCAGCCCCAGGGGTCGTTCCACTGAAGCTTTCTTT
v_call: TRBV9; d_call: TRBD1; cdr3_length: 17; j_call: TRBJ2-1; clone_size: few; cdr3_aa: CASSLRDRGPGIDEQFF; cdr3_nt: TGTGCCAGCAGCCTTCGGGACAGGGGGCCGGGGATCGATGAGCAGTTCTTC
v_call: TRBV3-1; d_call: .; cdr3_length: 15; j_call: TRBJ2-2; clone_size: many; cdr3_aa: CASSRPGQITGELFF; cdr3_nt: TGTGCCAGCAGCCGTCCGGGACAAATCACCGGGGAGCTGTTTTTT
v_call: TRBV4-3; d_call: .; cdr3_length: 15; j_call: TRBJ2-5; clone_size: many; cdr3_aa: CASSQVAGEVETQYF; cdr3_nt: TGCGCCAGCAGCCAAGTTGCAGGGGAGGTCGAGACCCAGTACTTC